This T cell receptor beta chain was identified in a study of T cell changes during pregnancy in multiple sclerosis. Trimming shortened V by 2 bases and J by 4 bases, and 7 bases separated the two germline ends. The CDR3 length is 12 residues. From germline, CDR1 is SGHDT and CDR2 YYEEEE. Some clones are missing from TCRdb's copy, which holds only in-frame ones; the method was immunoSEQ multiplex PCR. The sample consists of approximately 46,000 clones, about 90% of them appearing once. This specimen was CD8+ T cells from peripheral blood mononuclear cells, taken after pregnancy. The rearrangement uses TRBV5-6 and TRBJ2-7, with D unclear. The sequence derives from a female donor with multiple sclerosis, enrolled in a pregnancy study. CDR3 coding DNA: TGTGCCAGCAGCTTAAGAGTTTACGAGCAGTACTTC. The encoded protein is CASSLRVYEQYF.